This T cell receptor (beta chain) emerged from a study of T cell responses to AZD1222 COVID-19 vaccine. Clones were read by immunoSEQ multiplex PCR, and TCRdb kept only the in-frame ones, dropping some. The table includes 100,000 to 150,000 clones, about 90% detected once. Study findings and constraints: Nearly half of spike-specific TCRs reportedly go after variant regions that carry no mutations. Clonal diversity was possibly underestimated, and white British individuals and females predominated among donors.

The CDR3 covers 15 residues. V lost 4 bases, J lost 7 bases, and 12 bases stayed unmatched. Germline V gene data show CDR1 as LNHDA and CDR2 as SQIVND (reference sequence). A word on this clone: Its cognate antigen is unknown.

Sequenced here: peripheral blood, sampled on day 0 of AZD1222 vaccination. The V and J genes are TRBV19 and TRBJ1-1, with 7 bases lining up with TRBD1. The TCR sequence derives from an adult in good health. The CDR3 DNA reads TGTGCCAGTAGTACGCACCCCGGGACAGCTTTTGAAGCTTTCTTT. Its translation: CASSTHPGTAFEAFF.